The 9 T cell receptor beta chains below all came from one sample that was sequenced in a study of identical twins. Each CDR3 protein is one row after TCRdb ran MiXCR on the 5' RACE reads. Of approximately 1.8 million distinct CDR3 sequences listed, less than 40% are singletons. What was sequenced was cord blood. The receptors stem from a newborn girl in good health.

This chain connects TRBV11-2 to TRBJ2-7, with 12 bases aligning to TRBD1. V lost 5 bases and J lost 3; bases outside the gene matches: 8. The germline gives CDR1 SGHAT, CDR2 FQNNGV. CDR3 size: 16 residues. The CDR3 DNA sequence: TGTGCCAGCAGCAAAATTGGGACAGGGGGCTACTACGAGCAGTACTTC. This translates into CASSKIGTGGYYEQYF.

The chain carries TRBV20-1 and TRBJ2-7; tentatively, D is TRBD2 (5 bases). The CDR3 covers 12 residues. CDR1 DFQATT and CDR2 SNEGSKA come from the germline V gene (reference sequence). Trimming stripped 6 bases from V and 7 bases from J, with 16 bases between. CDR3 DNA: TGCAGTGCCAAGCGGCCCAGCCATGAGCAGTACTTC. Its protein product is CSAKRPSHEQYF.

The chain couples TRBV29-1 to TRBJ1-4, with TRBD1 matching over 10 bases. The CDR3 consists of 18 residues. V trimming: 3 bases; J trimming: 1 base; junction bases outside the gene matches: 11. Germline loops: CDR1 SQVTM, CDR2 ANQGSEA. The CDR3 nucleotides are TGCAGCGTTGAGTTCTTGACAGGGGGCCCTTTAACTAATGAAAAACTGTTTTTT. Protein sequence: CSVEFLTGGPLTNEKLFF.

This clonotype was observed a handful of times. The chain's CDR3 is CSANDRGRNYGYTF. As DNA, the CDR3 is TGCAGTGCCAACGACAGGGGCCGGAACTATGGCTACACCTTC. This sequence joins TRBV20-1 and TRBJ1-2; 8 nucleotides match TRBD1. The CDR3 has 14 amino acids. Germline V gives CDR1 DFQATT, CDR2 SNEGSKA (reference sequence). V shed 6 bases, J shed 2 bases, and the junction held 8 bases outside the gene matches.

In the case of this clonotype: A read error may produce the germline difference seen at one junction end. The chain has TRBV14 and TRBJ2-3; 10 bases fit TRBD2. Per the germline V gene, CDR1 is SGHDN and CDR2 is FVKESK. The CDR3 spans 14 residues. CDR3 coding DNA: TGTGCCAGCAGGCTAGCGGGAGTAACAGATGCGCAGTATTTT. This gives the protein CASRLAGVTDAQYF. The whole variable domain, filled in from reference TRBV14 and TRBJ2-3, reads EAGVTQFPSHSVIEKGQTVTLRCDPISGHDNLYWYRRVMGKEIKFLLHFVKESKQDESGMPNNRFLAERTGGTYSTLKVQPAELEDSGVYFCASRLAGVTDAQYFGPGTRLTVL.

This clonotype was observed a handful of times. The chain is built from TRBV6-2 or TRBV6-3 and TRBJ1-6; 7 bases match TRBD1. The CDR3 has 15 residues. Germline V gene lookup returns CDR1 MNHEY and CDR2 SVGEGT. Trimming took 4 bases from V and 6 from J; bases not matched to a gene: 6. CDR3 DNA: TGTGCCAGCAGTTGGTGGGACAGACCTAATTCACCCCTCCACTTT. It encodes CASSWWDRPNSPLHF.

This chain connects TRBV28 to TRBJ1-6, with D tentatively TRBD1 (5 bases). Trimming took off 2 bases at V and 17 bases at J, with 16 bases between the two ends. Germline CDR1 and CDR2: MDHEN and SYDVKM. The CDR3 has 13 residues. The CDR3: CASSLISQGLIHF. CDR3 DNA: TGTGCCAGCAGTTTAATCAGCCAGGGCTTGATCCACTTT.

V and J are TRBV3-1 and TRBJ1-4; TRBD1 is a possible D gene (6 bases). Trimming removed 3 bases from V and 8 bases from J, with 16 bases in between. Per the germline V gene, CDR1 is LGHDT and CDR2 is YNNKEL (reference sequence). This CDR3 has 15 residues. This chain's CDR3 is CASSHRRGTGEKLFF. Written as DNA, the CDR3 is TGTGCCAGCAGCCATCGCAGGGGCACCGGGGAAAAACTGTTTTTT.

The chain uses TRBV4-1 and TRBJ2-1, with D perhaps being TRBD1 or TRBD2 (5 bases each). The CDR3 runs 15 residues. Germline V CDR1 and CDR2: MGHRA, YSYEKL. V lost 6 bases to trimming and J lost 3 bases, with 15 bases between them. CDR3 nucleotides: TGCGCCAGCAGTACGGCCGGGGCCGTCTACAATGAGCAGTTCTTC. It yields the protein CASSTAGAVYNEQFF.